Presented here are 10 T cell receptor beta chains from one specimen sequenced in a study of brain metastases from non-small cell lung cancer. Produced via immunoSEQ multiplex PCR; TCRdb's table is partial and in-frame only. In the table there are thousands of clones, about 85% of which are singletons. The sequenced sample was primary lung tumor tissue. The source of these receptors is a donor aged 40 or older with non-small cell lung cancer.

This sequence joins TRBV4-1 and TRBJ1-2; 7 nucleotides match TRBD1. V lost 4 bases and J lost 8; bases outside the gene matches: 19. Germline V lookup: CDR1 MGHRA, CDR2 YSYEKL. This CDR3 is 17 amino acids long. The CDR3 loop reads CASSPHAGTAPICGYTF. CDR3 sequence (DNA): TGCGCCAGCAGCCCTCATGCCGGGACAGCCCCCATATGCGGCTACACCTTC.

A few counts support this clone. CDR3 sequence (DNA): TGCAGCGTGGCAAATGCGCTTAATTCACCCCTCCACTTT. Translating it yields CSVANALNSPLHF. The rearrangement joins TRBV29-1 to TRBJ1-6, with D hard to call. V was trimmed by 6 bases and J by 6 bases, leaving 12 bases between them. Per germline, CDR1 SQVTM and CDR2 ANQGSEA. The length of the CDR3 is 13 residues.

A note on this clone: A read error is possible here, since a much larger clone lies one base away. The J gene is TRBJ2-2, the V gene TRBV7-9, with 13 bases identical to TRBD2. V gave up 5 bases and J gave up 7 bases; unmatched junction bases: 7. In germline, CDR1 is SEHNR, CDR2 FQNEAQ (reference sequence). This CDR3 has 16 residues. The CDR3 here is CASSPRTSGGFGELFF. Here the CDR3 DNA reads TGTGCCAGCAGCCCCCGGACTAGCGGGGGATTCGGGGAGCTGTTTTTT.

V usage is TRBV6-5 and J usage is TRBJ1-5; perhaps TRBD1 as D (5 bases). The CDR3 contains 16 residues. V lost 4 bases and J 2 bases, leaving 15 bases between the germline ends. Germline CDR1 reads MNHEY; CDR2 reads SVGAGI. The DNA for the CDR3 is TGTGCCAGCAGTTTAAGCGGGGGTACGCGCAATCAGCCCCAGCATTTT. Its translation is CASSLSGGTRNQPQHF.

V is TRBV7-8 and J is TRBJ1-1; D gene uncertain. This CDR3 is 14 amino acids long. V lost 1 base, J lost 3 bases, and 9 bases lay in between. Per germline, CDR1 SGHVS and CDR2 FQNEAQ. This chain's CDR3 is CASSLDVSYTEAFF. Here the CDR3 DNA reads TGTGCCAGCAGCTTAGACGTCTCCTACACTGAAGCTTTCTTT. Combining the CDR3 with reference TRBV7-8 and TRBJ1-1 gives the whole variable domain GAGVSQSPRYKVAKRGQDVALRCDPISGHVSLFWYQQALGQGPEFLTYFQNEAQLDKSGLPSDRFFAERPEGSVSTLKIQRTQQEDSAVYLCASSLDVSYTEAFFGQGTRLTVV.

Regarding this clone: One end of the junction varies from germline; a read error may be responsible. J is TRBJ2-1 and V is TRBV6-1, with TRBD2 as a possible D gene (5 bases). Germline assignment: CDR1 MNHNS and CDR2 SASEGT. The CDR3 totals 14 residues. The DNA for the CDR3 is TGTGCCAGCAGTGAATTAGTAATAGGAGGATCTAACCTCTTC. It encodes CASSELVIGGSNLF.

The chain links TRBV11-3 to TRBJ2-7, with TRBD1 matching over 7 bases. V lost 4 bases to trimming and J lost 4 bases; unmatched junction nucleotides: 4. The CDR3 length is 13 residues. In germline, CDR1 is SGHNT, CDR2 YENEEA. The CDR3 DNA sequence: TGTGCCAGCAGCTCCCGGGACAGTTACGAGCAGTACTTC. The encoded protein is CASSSRDSYEQYF. Using reference TRBV11-3 and TRBJ2-7 for the parts outside the CDR3, the full variable domain is EAGVVQSPRYKIIEKKQPVAFWCNPISGHNTLYWYLQNLGQGPELLIRYENEEAVDDSQLPKDRFSAERLKGVDSTLKIQPAELGDSAVYLCASSSRDSYEQYFGPGTRLTVT.

The rearrangement links TRBV5-6 to TRBJ1-2; a possible D gene is TRBD1 (6 bases). V was pared by 1 base and J by 8 bases, with 15 bases between. Looked up from germline, CDR1 is SGHDT and CDR2 is YYEEEE. This CDR3 has 14 amino acids. This CDR3 reads CASSLYRGMNGYTF. The CDR3 DNA reads TGTGCCAGCAGCTTGTATAGGGGGATGAACGGCTACACCTTC.

The rearrangement uses TRBV7-9 and TRBJ2-3; 14 bases line up with TRBD2. The CDR3 consists of 18 residues. The ends lost 4 bases at V and 2 bases at J; junction bases unmatched: 8. Germline values: CDR1 SEHNR, CDR2 FQNEAQ (reference sequence). The chain's CDR3 is CASSWGLAGVSITDTQYF. The CDR3 DNA reads TGTGCCAGCAGCTGGGGACTAGCGGGAGTTTCTATCACAGATACGCAGTATTTT.

The J gene is TRBJ2-7, the V gene TRBV7-9; possibly TRBD1 for D (6 bases). CDR1 is SEHNR, CDR2 FQNEAQ, per germline (reference sequence). CDR3 size: 14 residues. The V and J ends lost 5 bases and 0 bases respectively, with 11 bases between them. The CDR3 DNA follows: TGTGCCAGCAGCCCATACAGGGACTCCTACGAGCAGTACTTC. Encoded protein: CASSPYRDSYEQYF. Variable domain in full (rest from reference TRBV7-9 and TRBJ2-7): DTGVSQNPRHKITKRGQNVTFRCDPISEHNRLYWYRQTLGQGPEFLTYFQNEAQLEKSRLLSDRFSAERPKGSFSTLEIQRTEQGDSAMYLCASSPYRDSYEQYFGPGTRLTVT.